This passage covers 17 T cell receptor beta chains from one sample sequenced in a study of shared T cell receptors in the human thymus. Here immunoSEQ multiplex PCR was the method, and the copy in TCRdb shows in-frame clones only, minus some. Among 700,000 to 750,000 clones listed, around 85% were seen once. These data were also filed under a second study, of human thymus T cells.

Sample: thymocytes. The source of these receptors is a girl under two years old with a congenital heart defect.

The gene calls are TRBV6-4 and TRBJ1-2; 8 nucleotides match TRBD1. The CDR3 runs 16 residues. Germline CDR1 MRHNA, CDR2 SNTAGT. V trimming: 3 bases; J trimming: 4 bases; junction bases outside the gene matches: 10. CDR3 bases: TGTGCCAGCAGTGAAATACGACAGGGGAGGGCCTATGGCTACACCTTC. Translating it yields CASSEIRQGRAYGYTF.

The rearrangement uses TRBV29-1 and TRBJ1-2, with 8 bases identical to TRBD1. There are 13 residues in the CDR3. Trimming cost V 2 bases and J 6 bases; bases outside gene matches: 5. The germline CDR1 and CDR2 sequences are SQVTM and ANQGSEA. The CDR3 protein is CSVEPTGGNGYTF. CDR3 sequence (DNA): TGCAGCGTTGAACCCACAGGGGGGAATGGCTACACCTTC.

The rearrangement links TRBV11-3 to TRBJ2-3; a possible D gene is TRBD1 (6 bases). Per germline, CDR1 SGHNT and CDR2 YENEEA. This CDR3 has 16 amino acids. The V end lost 0 bases, the J end lost 0 bases, and 10 bases lay between the germline ends. CDR3 region: CASSLDRTASTDTQYF. CDR3 sequence (DNA): TGTGCCAGCAGCTTAGATCGGACAGCTAGCACAGATACGCAGTATTTT.

V gene TRBV5-6 combines with J gene TRBJ1-3; no firm D call. Germline V lookup: CDR1 SGHDT, CDR2 YYEEEE. CDR3 length: 14 amino acids. Trimming pared 5 bases from V and 1 base from J, leaving 10 bases between. The CDR3 DNA is TGTGCCAGCAGTCGACGAGGTTCTGGAAACACCATATATTTT. It yields the protein CASSRRGSGNTIYF.

The chain recombines TRBV14 with TRBJ1-1, with 10 bases fitting TRBD1. After removal of 0 bases from V and 0 bases from J, the junction contained 4 bases not matched to a gene. Germline V CDR1 and CDR2: SGHDN, FVKESK. CDR3 length: 17 residues. CDR3 residues: CASSQEGQGGMNTEAFF. The CDR3 nucleotides read TGTGCCAGCAGCCAAGAAGGACAGGGGGGTATGAACACTGAAGCTTTCTTT. The whole variable domain, filled in from reference TRBV14 and TRBJ1-1, reads EAGVTQFPSHSVIEKGQTVTLRCDPISGHDNLYWYRRVMGKEIKFLLHFVKESKQDESGMPNNRFLAERTGGTYSTLKVQPAELEDSGVYFCASSQEGQGGMNTEAFFGQGTRLTVV.

The V gene is TRBV27, the J gene TRBJ1-2; tentative D call: TRBD1 (6 bases). The germline gives CDR1 MNHEY, CDR2 SMNVEV (reference sequence). Trimming took 6 bases from V and 3 from J, leaving 8 bases between them. CDR3 length equals 12 residues. The CDR3 region has the DNA TGTGCCAGCAGAGGGGGTGACTATGGCTACACCTTC. Its translation is CASRGGDYGYTF.

CDR3 sequence: CASSTDRVNTEAFF. The CDR3 DNA reads as TGTGCCAGTAGTACTGACAGGGTGAACACTGAAGCTTTCTTT. The rearrangement uses TRBV19 and TRBJ1-1; 7 bases are shared with TRBD1. The V gene's germline CDR1 is LNHDA and CDR2 SQIVND (reference sequence). The CDR3 runs 14 residues. Trimming removed 4 bases from V and 0 bases from J; junction bases left unmatched: 2.

CDR3 amino acids: CASSTHQQGISEAFF. The CDR3 bases are TGTGCCAGCAGCACGCACCAACAGGGGATCTCTGAAGCTTTCTTT. The chain couples TRBV7-9 to TRBJ1-1; TRBD1 matches at 7 bases. The CDR3 runs to 15 residues. Germline loops: CDR1 SEHNR, CDR2 FQNEAQ (reference sequence). After removal of 5 bases from V and 6 bases from J, the junction contained 12 bases not matched to a gene.

The table lists this clone with a count of one. This chain connects TRBV5-1 to TRBJ1-1; TRBD1 agrees at 7 bases. V lost 4 bases to trimming and J lost 0 bases; unmatched junction nucleotides: 9. In germline, CDR1 is SGHRS, CDR2 YFSETQ. The CDR3 extends over 16 amino acids. The CDR3 region is CASSVRGREVNTEAFF. The CDR3 DNA reads as TGCGCCAGCAGCGTTAGGGGGCGAGAGGTGAACACTGAAGCTTTCTTT. The full variable domain, rest sourced from reference TRBV5-1 and TRBJ1-1, is KAGVTQTPRYLIKTRGQQVTLSCSPISGHRSVSWYQQTPGQGLQFLFEYFSETQRNKGNFPGRFSGRQFSNSRSEMNVSTLELGDSALYLCASSVRGREVNTEAFFGQGTRLTVV.

In regard to this clone: Within the sample, other DNA sequences also encode this same CDR3. The V call is TRBV27, the J call TRBJ2-7; tentatively, D is TRBD1 (5 bases). CDR3 length: 14 residues. Trimming took off 5 bases at V and 0 bases at J, with 11 bases between the two ends. CDR1 MNHEY and CDR2 SMNVEV come from the germline V gene (reference sequence). This CDR3 reads CASSPQGSSYEQYF. The CDR3, as DNA: TGTGCCAGCAGTCCCCAGGGTAGCTCCTACGAGCAGTACTTC.

The chain uses TRBV7-9 and TRBJ1-2, with TRBD1 matching over 10 bases. J was trimmed by 2 bases and V by 6 bases; bases with no gene match: 9. The CDR3 contains 16 residues. The germline V gene encodes CDR1 SEHNR and CDR2 FQNEAQ (reference sequence). The CDR3 sequence is CASRPDRGPANYGYTF. CDR3 bases: TGTGCCAGCAGACCCGACAGGGGGCCGGCGAACTATGGCTACACCTTC. Full variable domain (remainder filled in from reference TRBV7-9 and TRBJ1-2): DTGVSQNPRHKITKRGQNVTFRCDPISEHNRLYWYRQTLGQGPEFLTYFQNEAQLEKSRLLSDRFSAERPKGSFSTLEIQRTEQGDSAMYLCASRPDRGPANYGYTFGSGTRLTVV.

CDR3 loop: CASSEGCFRTGCNSPLHF. DNA for the CDR3: TGTGCCAGCAGCGAAGGCTGCTTCCGGACAGGATGTAATTCACCCCTCCACTTT. The V call is TRBV28, the J call TRBJ1-6, with 7 bases fitting TRBD1. With V trimmed by 6 bases and J by 6 bases, 17 bases remained unmatched. Per germline, CDR1 MDHEN and CDR2 SYDVKM. The CDR3 spans 18 residues.

This clone has a single count. The rearrangement links TRBV27 to TRBJ2-7, with TRBD1 matching over 11 bases. V trimming: 2 bases; J trimming: 6 bases; junction bases outside the gene matches: 9. This CDR3 has 16 residues. Germline CDR1 is MNHEY and CDR2 is SMNVEV (reference sequence). The CDR3 region is CASSLVETGQGVEQYF. The CDR3 nucleotides read TGTGCCAGCAGTTTAGTCGAAACGGGACAGGGGGTCGAGCAGTACTTC.

CDR3 amino acids: CASSGRLAGTRNEQFF. CDR3 in DNA: TGTGCCAGCAGCGGAAGACTAGCGGGGACTCGGAATGAGCAGTTCTTC. The rearrangement links TRBV9 to TRBJ2-1, with 11 bases lining up with TRBD2. The germline V gene encodes CDR1 SGDLS and CDR2 YYNGEE. With V trimmed by 3 bases and J by 7 bases, 9 bases remained unmatched. The CDR3 is 16 residues long.

The V call is TRBV5-4, the J call TRBJ1-2, with no clear D. This CDR3 has 14 residues. The germline V gene encodes CDR1 SGHNT and CDR2 YYREEE (reference sequence). The ends were cut back, 0 bases at V and 8 bases at J, with 14 bases in the middle. CDR3 DNA: TGTGCCAGCAGCTTGGCCCAGGCCGGGGTCGGCTACACCTTC. Protein: CASSLAQAGVGYTF.

The chain couples TRBV9 to TRBJ2-3, with TRBD2 identical over 7 bases. This CDR3 is 16 amino acids long. V shed 0 bases and J 3 bases; nucleotides not matched to a gene: 7. Germline lookup yields CDR1 SGDLS and CDR2 YYNGEE. CDR3 in DNA: TGTGCCAGCAGCGTAGAGAGCGGGGAGGGTACAGATACGCAGTATTTT. Encoded protein: CASSVESGEGTDTQYF. Full variable domain (rest looked up from reference TRBV9 and TRBJ2-3): DSGVTQTPKHLITATGQRVTLRCSPRSGDLSVYWYQQSLDQGLQFLIQYYNGEERAKGNILERFSAQQFPDLHSELNLSSLELGDSALYFCASSVESGEGTDTQYFGPGTRLTVL.

V usage is TRBV18 and J usage is TRBJ1-2; D uncertain. V was pared by 4 bases and J by 4 bases, with 13 bases between. Germline CDR1 and CDR2: KGHSH and LQKENI. The CDR3 length is 14 residues. The CDR3: CASSRCREGYGYTF. CDR3 bases: TGTGCCAGCTCACGATGCCGGGAAGGCTATGGCTACACCTTC.